A single sample is the source of the 9 T cell receptor beta chains below, sequenced in a study of T cell responses to AZD1222 COVID-19 vaccine. Sequencing used immunoSEQ multiplex PCR; TCRdb keeps in-frame clones, though not all of them. The sample has 98,000 or so clones; more than 85% are singletons. The sample in question was peripheral blood, obtained on day 0 of AZD1222 vaccination. These receptors all come from an adult in good health.

CDR3 loop: CASSDFGGSSTDTQYF. DNA for the CDR3: TGTGCCAGCAGTGATTTTGGTGGTTCTAGCACAGATACGCAGTATTTT. The V call is TRBV2, the J call TRBJ2-3, with D uncertain. The CDR3 length is 16 residues. Between the trimmed V and J ends, which lost 3 bases and 0 bases, there was a span of 13 bases. Per the germline V gene, CDR1 is SNHLY and CDR2 is FYNNEI.

In DNA, the CDR3 is TGTGCCAGCAGTTTAGACGGCAACACTGAAGCTTTCTTT. Translating gives CASSLDGNTEAFF. V is TRBV27 and J is TRBJ1-1; no firm D call. CDR1 and CDR2 (germline): MNHEY, SMNVEV (reference sequence). This CDR3 comprises 13 residues. Trimming stripped 2 bases from V and 2 bases from J, with 6 bases between.

J is TRBJ2-2 and V is TRBV10-2; D gene unclear. Germline CDR1 reads WSHSY; CDR2 reads SAAADI. The CDR3 runs 13 residues. With 3 bases removed from V and 5 bases from J, the gap between germline ends came to 7 bases. The CDR3 spells CASSESPTGELFF. The CDR3 nucleotides are TGCGCCAGCAGTGAATCGCCAACCGGGGAGCTGTTTTTT.

The CDR3 loop is CASSFGDGSYEQYF. The CDR3 DNA reads TGTGCCAGCAGCTTTGGCGACGGGTCCTACGAGCAGTACTTC. The chain carries TRBV7-6 and TRBJ2-7; the D is unclear. The CDR3 has 14 amino acids. Germline V lookup: CDR1 SGHVS, CDR2 FNYEAQ. V lost 3 bases, J lost 1 base, and 10 bases lay in between.

This clone came up once. The rearrangement links TRBV3-1 (or the pseudogene TRBV3-2) to TRBJ2-7; 8 bases are shared with TRBD2. Per the germline V gene, CDR1 is LGHDT and CDR2 is YNNKEL (reference sequence). The CDR3 runs to 14 residues. V was clipped by 5 bases and J by 5 bases; unmatched bases: 8. The CDR3 region has the DNA TGTGCCAGCAGCACCGGGGGGGGGTCCCACGAGCAGTACTTC. Translated, it gives CASSTGGGSHEQYF.

CDR3 sequence: CASSLRLDNTGELFF. CDR3 nucleotides: TGTGCCAGCAGCTTAAGACTAGACAACACCGGGGAGCTGTTTTTT. The chain combines TRBV4-2 with TRBJ2-2; tentative D call: TRBD2 (6 bases). The CDR3 length is 15 residues. The germline V gene encodes CDR1 LGHNA and CDR2 YNFKEQ. The germline V and J ends were trimmed by 5 bases and 2 bases, with 12 bases remaining between them.

J is TRBJ2-7 and V is TRBV15; D gene unclear. CDR3 length: 12 residues. V gave up 1 base and J gave up 12 bases, with 13 bases separating them. Germline V lookup: CDR1 LNHNV, CDR2 YYDKDF (reference sequence). The CDR3 loop is CATSRAAGRVYF. DNA for the CDR3: TGTGCCACCAGCAGAGCGGCAGGCCGGGTGTACTTC.

This chain uses TRBV7-8 with TRBJ2-3, with a possible D match to TRBD1 (6 bases). V dropped 0 bases and J dropped 1 base, with 11 bases sitting between them. This CDR3 spans 16 amino acids. Per germline, CDR1 SGHVS and CDR2 FQNEAQ. CDR3 amino acids: CASSLAMAGGTDTQYF. The CDR3 nucleotides are TGTGCCAGCAGCTTAGCGATGGCAGGGGGCACAGATACGCAGTATTTT.

The chain is built from TRBV27 and TRBJ1-2; 8 bases match TRBD1. Germline lookup yields CDR1 MNHEY and CDR2 SMNVEV (reference sequence). J lost 3 bases, V lost 4 bases, and 7 bases had no gene match. The CDR3 is 15 residues long. CDR3 in DNA: TGTGCCAGCAGTTCATGGACAGGGACCGACTATGGCTACACCTTC. Protein product: CASSSWTGTDYGYTF.